The 6 T cell receptor beta chains listed next were all sequenced from one sample in a study of blood T cell repertoires in COVID-19. The data were produced by immunoSEQ multiplex PCR, yet TCRdb's version contains in-frame clones alone and is incomplete. There are about 250,000 clones in the sample; 88% occur only once, and 3% to 3.5% lies in the top ten. Material: PBMCs or T cells enriched from blood (not recorded which). The source is a woman aged 40 to 50 who had been exposed to COVID-19.

The table lists this clone with a count of one. V and J are TRBV29-1 and TRBJ1-5; 10 bases agree with TRBD1. This CDR3 is 14 amino acids long. With V trimmed by 7 bases and J by 2 bases, 5 bases remained unmatched. Germline V CDR1 and CDR2: SQVTM, ANQGSEA. CDR3 sequence: CSATGGSGNQPQHF. The CDR3, as DNA: TGCAGCGCGACAGGGGGCTCGGGCAATCAGCCCCAGCATTTT.

The chain couples TRBV21-1 to TRBJ1-5; no DNA check was done on the table's D call, TRBD1. TRBV21-1 is deemed a pseudogene. This CDR3 is built from 15 residues. CDR3 in DNA: TGTGCCAGCAGACAACACAGGCTAAGGGGTCAGCCCCAGCATTTT. This translates into CASRQHRLRGQPQHF.

The V call is TRBV19, the J call TRBJ1-1; TRBD1 matches 7 bases. Germline V gene data show CDR1 as LNHDA and CDR2 as SQIVND (reference sequence). The trim removed 3 bases at V and 1 base at J, leaving 11 bases unmatched. The CDR3 loop spans 17 amino acids. DNA for the CDR3: TGTGCCAGTAGTATCGGGGGAAGGGGGCACGGGAACACTGAAGCTTTCTTT. Its translation: CASSIGGRGHGNTEAFF.

The V and J genes are TRBV7-9 and TRBJ1-5; D uncertain. V was shortened by 3 bases and J by 6 bases, with 12 bases between the two germline ends. The germline gives CDR1 SEHNR, CDR2 FQNEAQ (reference sequence). The CDR3 has 14 residues. The DNA of the CDR3 is TGTGCCAGCAGCTTGGGCGAGGGCGGTCAGCCCCAGCATTTT. Translation: CASSLGEGGQPQHF.

The chain has TRBV7-8 and TRBJ2-7, with TRBD2 as a possible D gene (6 bases). Trimming left V 5 bases short and J 7 bases short, with 12 bases between. The germline V gene encodes CDR1 SGHVS and CDR2 FQNEAQ. The CDR3 extends over 12 amino acids. CDR3 coding DNA: TGTGCCAGCAGCGCCGCTGGGGGGGAGCAGTACGTC. Protein: CASSAAGGEQYV.

In its sample, this clone was seen many times. The chain joins TRBV2 to TRBJ2-1; 12 bases align to TRBD2. The ends lost 6 bases at V and 10 bases at J; junction bases unmatched: 16. CDR1 is SNHLY, CDR2 FYNNEI, per germline. This CDR3 is built from 17 residues. CDR3 in DNA: TGTGCCAGCAGACGACTCGCTAGCGGGAGGGCCGTCAACGAGCAGTTCTTC. Protein sequence: CASRRLASGRAVNEQFF.